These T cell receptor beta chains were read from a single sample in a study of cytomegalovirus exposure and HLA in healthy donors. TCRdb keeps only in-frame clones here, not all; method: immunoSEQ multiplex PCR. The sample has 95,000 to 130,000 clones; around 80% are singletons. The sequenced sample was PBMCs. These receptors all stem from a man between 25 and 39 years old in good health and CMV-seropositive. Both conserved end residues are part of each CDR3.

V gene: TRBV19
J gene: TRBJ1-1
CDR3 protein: CASSIVSNTEAFF

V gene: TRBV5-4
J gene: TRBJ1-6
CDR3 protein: CASKSRTGDSPLHF

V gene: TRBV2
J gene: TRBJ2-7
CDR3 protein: CASSGQVEQYF

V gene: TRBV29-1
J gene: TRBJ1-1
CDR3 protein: CSVGQGGEAFF

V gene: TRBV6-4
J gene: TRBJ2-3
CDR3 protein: CASIGTTTDTQYF

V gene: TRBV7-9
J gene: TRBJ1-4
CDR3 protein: CASSLAGRAPNEKLFF

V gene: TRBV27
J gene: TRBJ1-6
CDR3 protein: CASSPGNSPLHF

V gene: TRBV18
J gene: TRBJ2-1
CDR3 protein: CASSPWLAGGSPLEQFF

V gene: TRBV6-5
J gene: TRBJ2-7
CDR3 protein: CASSYSLRGDSYEQYF

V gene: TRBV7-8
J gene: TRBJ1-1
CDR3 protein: CASSLDPGVRTEAFF

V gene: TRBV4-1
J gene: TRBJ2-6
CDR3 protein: CASSRDSYSGANVLTF

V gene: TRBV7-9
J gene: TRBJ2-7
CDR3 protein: CSSSTGQGASSEQYF

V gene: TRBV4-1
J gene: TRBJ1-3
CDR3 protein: CASSQVPGSSGNTIYF

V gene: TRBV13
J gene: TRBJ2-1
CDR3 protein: CASSSGTGMNEQFF

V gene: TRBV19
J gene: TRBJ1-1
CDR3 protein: CASSIEVGGVAEAFF

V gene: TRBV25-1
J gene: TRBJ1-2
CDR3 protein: CASRGQGNDYGYTF

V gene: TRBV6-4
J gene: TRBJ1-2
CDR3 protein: CASRPGGTNYGYTF

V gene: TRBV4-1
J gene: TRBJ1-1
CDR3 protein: CASSQDPDSAYSEAFF

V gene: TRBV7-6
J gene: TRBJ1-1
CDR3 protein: CASSDKSVNTEAFF

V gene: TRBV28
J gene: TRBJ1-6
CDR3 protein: CASKGQRLSPLHF

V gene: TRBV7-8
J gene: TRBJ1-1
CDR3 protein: CASTSEAFF

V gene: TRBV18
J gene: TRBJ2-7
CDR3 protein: CASSPNWRISYEQYF

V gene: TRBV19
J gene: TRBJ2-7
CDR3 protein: CASSRDTGDAIYEQYF

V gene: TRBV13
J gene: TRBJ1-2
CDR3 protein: CASSPRGIDYGYTF

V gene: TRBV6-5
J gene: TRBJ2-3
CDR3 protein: CASSYSPAGGTDTQYF

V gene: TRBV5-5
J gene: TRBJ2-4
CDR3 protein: CASSLASWTGENIQYF

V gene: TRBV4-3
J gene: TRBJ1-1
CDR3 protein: CASSQAYRGTEAFF

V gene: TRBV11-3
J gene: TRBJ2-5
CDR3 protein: CASSSARGGETQYF

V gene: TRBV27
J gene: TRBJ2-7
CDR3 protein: CASSLFPGTGIANEQYF

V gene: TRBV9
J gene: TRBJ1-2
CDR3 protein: CASSAGQGRDGYTF

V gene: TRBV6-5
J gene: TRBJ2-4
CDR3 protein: CASSYDSVNIQYF

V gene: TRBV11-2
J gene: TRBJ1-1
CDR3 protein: CASSLEVPGEAFF

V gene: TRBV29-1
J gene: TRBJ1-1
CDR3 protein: CSAWTGDYDTEAFF

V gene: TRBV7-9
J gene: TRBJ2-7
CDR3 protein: CASSLGRGSRSYEQYF

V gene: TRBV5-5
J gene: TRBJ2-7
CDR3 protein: CASSFNSGPSYEQYF

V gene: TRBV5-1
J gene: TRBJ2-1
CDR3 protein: CASSRDRLEEQFF

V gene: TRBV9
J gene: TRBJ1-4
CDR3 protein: CASSVGAGQVNEKLFF

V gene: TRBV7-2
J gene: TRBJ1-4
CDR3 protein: CASSLGGAGQGNEKLFF

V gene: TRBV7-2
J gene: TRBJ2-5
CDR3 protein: CASSADSFQETQYF

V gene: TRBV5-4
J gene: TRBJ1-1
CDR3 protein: CASSFSGNTEAFF

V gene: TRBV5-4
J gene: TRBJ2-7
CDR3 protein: CASSLGASGGLYEQYF

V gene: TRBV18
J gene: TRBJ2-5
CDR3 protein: CASSPPLAFYSETQYF

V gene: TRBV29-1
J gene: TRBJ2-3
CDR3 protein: CSVDPAGGPTDTQYF